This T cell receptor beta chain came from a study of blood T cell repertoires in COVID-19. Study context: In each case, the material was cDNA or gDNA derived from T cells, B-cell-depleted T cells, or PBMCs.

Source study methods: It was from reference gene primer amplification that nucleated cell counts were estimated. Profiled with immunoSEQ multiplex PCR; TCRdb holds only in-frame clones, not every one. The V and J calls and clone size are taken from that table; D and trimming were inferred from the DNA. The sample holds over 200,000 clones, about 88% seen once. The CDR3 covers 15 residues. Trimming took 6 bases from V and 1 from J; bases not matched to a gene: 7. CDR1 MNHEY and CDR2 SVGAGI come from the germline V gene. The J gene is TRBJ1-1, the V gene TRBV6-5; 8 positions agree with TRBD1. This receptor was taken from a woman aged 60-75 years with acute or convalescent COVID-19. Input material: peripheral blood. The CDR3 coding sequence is TGTGCCAGCAGCAGGGACAGGTCGCCGAACACTGAAGCTTTCTTT. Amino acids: CASSRDRSPNTEAFF.